The 32 T cell receptor beta chains reported below all come from one sample, sequenced in a study of blood T cell repertoires in COVID-19. The table came from immunoSEQ multiplex PCR; TCRdb's copy has only in-frame clones and leaves some out. The sample contains 350,000 to 400,000 clones, about 86% of which appear only once. The specimen sequenced was peripheral blood. The origin of the receptors is a woman in her sixties with COVID-19, enrolled during active disease.

This clone was seen just once. The chain links TRBV5-4 to TRBJ2-3; 8 bases fit TRBD2. CDR1 SGHNT and CDR2 YYREEE come from the germline V gene (reference sequence). V was clipped by 5 bases and J by 0 bases; unmatched bases: 8. There are 16 residues in the CDR3. The CDR3 protein is CASRYGGVTSTDTQYF. The CDR3 region has the DNA TGTGCCAGCAGATACGGGGGGGTCACTAGCACAGATACGCAGTATTTT. The full variable domain, with the rest looked up from reference TRBV5-4 and TRBJ2-3, is ETGVTQSPTHLIKTRGQQVTLRCSSQSGHNTVSWYQQALGQGPQFIFQYYREEENGRGNFPPRFSGLQFPNYSSELNVNALELDDSALYLCASRYGGVTSTDTQYFGPGTRLTVL.

The chain joins TRBV18 to TRBJ2-3; a possible D gene is TRBD2 (5 bases). Germline V gene lookup returns CDR1 KGHSH and CDR2 LQKENI. Trimming shortened V by 0 bases and J by 1 base, and 14 bases separated the two germline ends. The CDR3 sequence is 17 residues long. CDR3: CASSPPSGIRGTDTQYF. The CDR3 region has the DNA TGTGCCAGCTCACCACCGTCGGGAATTCGGGGCACAGATACGCAGTATTTT.

A single count supports this clone. This chain connects TRBV9 to TRBJ2-6; 8 bases map to TRBD1. J gave up 0 bases and V 4 bases, and 6 bases lay outside the gene matches. The germline V gene has CDR1 SGDLS and CDR2 YYNGEE. The CDR3 contains 17 residues. This CDR3 is CASSHLTGDSGANVLTF. The DNA of the CDR3 is TGTGCCAGCAGCCATCTGACAGGGGACTCTGGGGCCAACGTCCTGACTTTC.

This clone appeared a single time. CDR3 sequence (DNA): TGTGCCAGCAGCTTGGGGGCAGGGCCAGAGACCCAGTACTTC. It is translated as CASSLGAGPETQYF. The gene calls are TRBV5-4 and TRBJ2-5; tentatively, D is TRBD1 (5 bases). The germline V and J ends were trimmed by 0 bases and 4 bases, with 10 bases remaining between them. Germline CDR1 is SGHNT and CDR2 is YYREEE (reference sequence). The CDR3 has 14 residues.

The V gene is TRBV9, the J gene TRBJ2-5; D might be TRBD1 (7 bases). CDR3 length: 16 residues. Trimming took 0 bases from V and 4 from J, leaving 16 bases between them. The germline V gene encodes CDR1 SGDLS and CDR2 YYNGEE. Here the CDR3 DNA reads TGTGCCAGCAGCGTAGCCGGGCAGGGGGGAGGAGAGACCCAGTACTTC. Amino acids: CASSVAGQGGGETQYF.

V usage is TRBV29-1 and J usage is TRBJ2-3; no reliable D call. This CDR3 spans 12 amino acids. Germline V lookup: CDR1 SQVTM, CDR2 ANQGSEA. Trimming left V 3 bases short and J 4 bases short, with 8 bases between. CDR3 protein: CSVDKPSDTQYF. CDR3 bases: TGCAGCGTTGATAAGCCCTCAGATACGCAGTATTTT.

With respect to this clone: The identical CDR3 is also encoded by other nucleotide sequences in the sample. The rearrangement uses TRBV20-1 and TRBJ2-7; D not resolved. The length of the CDR3 is 11 residues. CDR1 DFQATT and CDR2 SNEGSKA come from the germline V gene (reference sequence). With 3 bases removed from V and 3 bases from J, the gap between germline ends came to 6 bases. The CDR3 DNA follows: TGCAGTGCTAGTAGAGGCTACGAGCAGTACTTC. Encoded protein: CSASRGYEQYF.

In DNA form, the CDR3 reads TGTGCCAGCAGCTCTGACAGGGGGGAGACCCAGTACTTC. This encodes CASSSDRGETQYF. The chain uses TRBV7-9 and TRBJ2-5; 9 positions agree with TRBD1. Germline CDR1 is SEHNR and CDR2 is FQNEAQ (reference sequence). The J segment lost 5 bases and the V segment lost 4 bases, leaving 2 bases of the junction unmatched. The CDR3 extends over 13 amino acids. Using reference TRBV7-9 and TRBJ2-5 for the parts outside the CDR3, the full variable domain is DTGVSQNPRHKITKRGQNVTFRCDPISEHNRLYWYRQTLGQGPEFLTYFQNEAQLEKSRLLSDRFSAERPKGSFSTLEIQRTEQGDSAMYLCASSSDRGETQYFGPGTRLLVL.

Only one count was recorded for this clone. The V and J genes are TRBV6-5 and TRBJ2-7; possibly TRBD1 for D (6 bases). The V end lost 4 bases, the J end lost 0 bases, and 10 bases lay between the germline ends. In germline, CDR1 is MNHEY, CDR2 SVGAGI. The CDR3 length is 14 residues. CDR3 sequence reads: CASSFQGSSYEQYF. The DNA of the CDR3 is TGTGCCAGCAGTTTTCAGGGGAGCTCCTACGAGCAGTACTTC.

This sequence joins TRBV3-1 (or the pseudogene TRBV3-2) and TRBJ1-4, with a tentative D call TRBD1 (5 bases). The CDR3 runs 15 residues. Deletions cut 4 bases from V and 3 bases from J, with 12 bases between. The germline CDR1 and CDR2 sequences are LGHDT and YNNKEL (reference sequence). CDR3 nucleotide sequence: TGTGCCAGCAGCCCCCGGGGGGGTGCTAATGAAAAACTGTTTTTT. This encodes CASSPRGGANEKLFF.

The chain has TRBV5-8 and TRBJ2-6, with 11 bases that match TRBD1. The germline gives CDR1 SGHTS, CDR2 YDEGEE. The ends lost 4 bases at V and 3 bases at J; junction bases unmatched: 6. This CDR3 is 17 amino acids long. CDR3 loop: CASSAGTGGFGANVLTF. The CDR3 nucleotides read TGTGCCAGCAGCGCCGGGACAGGGGGATTTGGGGCCAACGTCCTGACTTTC.

In its sample, this clone was seen a few times. The chain couples TRBV7-3 to TRBJ1-5; a possible D gene is TRBD1 (6 bases). The germline CDR1 and CDR2 sequences are SGHTA and FQGTGA. With 10 bases removed from V and 0 bases from J, the gap between germline ends came to 16 bases. The CDR3 runs to 15 residues. CDR3 DNA: TGTGCCAACCCAACAGGGACCCTTAGCAATCAGCCCCAGCATTTT. Translating it yields CANPTGTLSNQPQHF.

The chain recombines TRBV11-3 with TRBJ2-7, with D possibly matching TRBD1 (6 bases). V lost 5 bases, J lost 6 bases, and 11 bases lay in between. This CDR3 has 12 residues. Germline CDR1 and CDR2: SGHNT and YENEEA. CDR3 region: CASSKQGREQYF. In DNA, the CDR3 is TGTGCCAGCAGCAAACAGGGTCGCGAGCAGTACTTC.

This chain uses TRBV6-5 with TRBJ1-5; D is perhaps TRBD1 (6 bases). The CDR3 is 12 amino acids. Germline V gives CDR1 MNHEY, CDR2 SVGAGI. V was trimmed by 5 bases and J by 9 bases, leaving 11 bases between them. The CDR3 here is CASSRLGAPQHF. For the CDR3, the DNA is TGTGCCAGCAGTCGCCTGGGGGCGCCCCAGCATTTT.

V is TRBV25-1 and J is TRBJ1-4, with D unresolved. The germline CDR1 and CDR2 sequences are MGHDK and SYGVNS. V gave up 4 bases and J gave up 7 bases, with 10 bases separating them. CDR3 size: 13 residues. The CDR3 DNA reads as TGTGCCAGCAGTGGGTCCGGGAGTGAAAAACTGTTTTTT. This encodes CASSGSGSEKLFF. Full variable domain (missing parts from reference TRBV25-1 and TRBJ1-4): EADIYQTPRYLVIGTGKKITLECSQTMGHDKMYWYQQDPGMELHLIHYSYGVNSTEKGDLSSESTVSRIRTEHFPLTLESARPSHTSQYLCASSGSGSEKLFFGSGTQLSVL.

The table lists this clone with a few counts. This chain joins TRBV27 and TRBJ1-5; 11 nucleotides align to TRBD1. V dropped 0 bases and J dropped 6; count of bases not matched to a gene: 7. CDR1 and CDR2 from the germline V gene are MNHEY and SMNVEV (reference sequence). The CDR3 has 17 amino acids. The CDR3 sequence: CASSLSLGTGGRQPQHF. The CDR3 nucleotides read TGTGCCAGCAGTTTATCGCTTGGGACAGGGGGACGTCAGCCCCAGCATTTT.

This clone was recorded only once. This sequence joins TRBV4-2 and TRBJ1-1; D is perhaps TRBD1 (5 bases). The CDR3 runs to 16 residues. The germline CDR1 and CDR2 sequences are LGHNA and YNFKEQ. Trimming shortened V by 4 bases and J by 0 bases, and 15 bases separated the two germline ends. CDR3 in amino acids: CASSLPRATMNTEAFF. The CDR3 region has the DNA TGTGCCAGCAGCCTCCCCAGGGCAACTATGAACACTGAAGCTTTCTTT.

This chain joins TRBV4-3 and TRBJ2-3; TRBD2 is a possible D gene (6 bases). The ends were cut back, 1 base at V and 7 bases at J, with 15 bases in the middle. CDR3 length: 15 residues. Germline loops: CDR1 LGHNA, CDR2 YSLEER. CDR3 coding DNA: TGCGCCAGCAGCCAAGGGCTTCCAGGACTAAATACGCAGTATTTT. Translating gives CASSQGLPGLNTQYF.

The sample holds a few counts of this clone. The chain joins TRBV19 to TRBJ1-2; the match to TRBD1 covers 9 bases. CDR3 length: 18 residues. Per germline, CDR1 LNHDA and CDR2 SQIVND (reference sequence). After removal of 4 bases from V and 5 bases from J, the junction contained 17 bases not matched to a gene. DNA for the CDR3: TGTGCCAGTAGTACCCACGGACAGGGGACCTTAGGTTCTTATGGCTACACCTTC. This encodes CASSTHGQGTLGSYGYTF.

This clone was seen only once. The chain uses TRBV13 and TRBJ2-5, with TRBD2 matching 9 bases. V lost 5 bases to trimming and J lost 1 base; unmatched junction nucleotides: 5. This CDR3 is built from 15 residues. Germline values: CDR1 PRHDT, CDR2 FYEKMQ (reference sequence). Written as DNA, the CDR3 is TGTGCCAGCAGCCCGCGAGCGGGGGGCCAAGAGACCCAGTACTTC. It encodes CASSPRAGGQETQYF.

The rearrangement uses TRBV5-1 and TRBJ2-5, with TRBD1 matching over 9 bases. Germline lookup yields CDR1 SGHRS and CDR2 YFSETQ. This CDR3 comprises 15 residues. The trim removed 3 bases at V and 5 bases at J, leaving 8 bases unmatched. As DNA, the CDR3 is TGCGCCAGCAGCTCCCTGACAGGGGGTGACGAGACCCAGTACTTC. Translated: CASSSLTGGDETQYF.

The chain combines TRBV9 with TRBJ1-4; the D is unclear. Germline lookup yields CDR1 SGDLS and CDR2 YYNGEE. This CDR3 comprises 14 residues. The V and J ends lost 4 bases and 7 bases respectively, with 14 bases between them. The CDR3 loop is CASSHPLSFEKLFF. CDR3 nucleotides: TGTGCCAGCAGCCACCCGTTGAGTTTTGAAAAACTGTTTTTT.

This chain connects TRBV10-3 to TRBJ1-2; D is perhaps TRBD1 (5 bases). Germline V gives CDR1 ENHRY, CDR2 SYGVKD. The CDR3 length is 13 residues. The V end lost 11 bases, the J end lost 3 bases, and 16 bases lay between the germline ends. The CDR3 DNA follows: TGTGCCGCAACGGGGGGGGTGGACTATGGCTACACCTTC. This encodes CAATGGVDYGYTF.

The chain uses TRBV14 and TRBJ2-1, with TRBD2 matching 11 bases. The junction had 9 bases not matched to a gene; V was cut back by 4 bases and J by 13 bases. There are 14 residues in the CDR3. Germline assignment: CDR1 SGHDN and CDR2 FVKESK. The CDR3 protein is CASSRETSGATQFF. The CDR3 region has the DNA TGTGCCAGCAGCCGAGAGACTAGCGGGGCGACCCAGTTCTTC.

The DNA of the CDR3 is TGTGCCAGCAGTTACTCGATGGTGGGACAGGGGTATGGCTACACCTTC. Translated, it gives CASSYSMVGQGYGYTF. The chain uses TRBV6-5 and TRBJ1-2, with 10 nucleotides matching TRBD1. V lost 0 bases to trimming and J lost 5 bases; unmatched junction nucleotides: 6. CDR3 length equals 16 residues. Germline V gene data show CDR1 as MNHEY and CDR2 as SVGAGI.

This chain connects TRBV29-1 to TRBJ1-2; 7 nucleotides match TRBD1. This CDR3 is built from 13 residues. V shed 6 bases and J 1 base; nucleotides not matched to a gene: 5. Germline V CDR1 and CDR2: SQVTM, ANQGSEA. The CDR3 region is CSVDGTDNYGYTF. The CDR3 DNA sequence: TGCAGCGTGGACGGGACAGATAACTATGGCTACACCTTC.

This clone was recorded only once. The chain links TRBV10-3 to TRBJ1-6; D unclear. The CDR3 length is 12 residues. Germline lookup yields CDR1 ENHRY and CDR2 SYGVKD. V was clipped by 6 bases and J by 12 bases, with 12 bases between them. This chain's CDR3 is CAISQDTGPLHF. The DNA of the CDR3 is TGTGCCATCAGCCAAGATACCGGACCCCTCCACTTT.

The CDR3: CASSTDSGGPYNEQFF. CDR3 nucleotides: TGTGCCAGCAGCACCGATTCGGGAGGACCTTACAATGAGCAGTTCTTC. The genes are TRBV9 and TRBJ2-1; 7 bases map to TRBD2. The germline gives CDR1 SGDLS, CDR2 YYNGEE. The CDR3 length is 16 residues. Trimming at V came to 4 bases and at J to 4 bases, leaving 11 bases not matched to a gene.

The chain carries TRBV7-9 and TRBJ1-5; D is undetermined. The CDR3 length is 17 residues. V lost 2 bases and J lost 0, with 14 bases in between. Germline CDR1 SEHNR, CDR2 FQNEAQ (reference sequence). In DNA form, the CDR3 reads TGTGCCAGCAGCTTAATGGAGGGAGTTAATAGCAATCAGCCCCAGCATTTT. Translated, it gives CASSLMEGVNSNQPQHF.

J is TRBJ2-7 and V is TRBV11-2; TRBD1 matches at 7 bases. Unmatched junction bases numbered 13, after V lost 6 bases and J lost 2 bases. Looked up from germline, CDR1 is SGHAT and CDR2 is FQNNGV. The CDR3 extends over 16 amino acids. The CDR3 is CASRSPRDSPTYEQYF. As DNA, the CDR3 is TGTGCCAGCAGATCTCCCCGGGACAGTCCAACCTACGAGCAGTACTTC.

The chain's CDR3 is CASSLSQGEAFF. For the CDR3, the DNA is TGCGCCAGCAGCTTGAGCCAGGGGGAAGCTTTCTTT. The rearrangement links TRBV5-1 to TRBJ1-1; D is perhaps TRBD1 (6 bases). Germline CDR1 and CDR2: SGHRS and YFSETQ. Trimming took 1 base from V and 8 from J, leaving 9 bases between them. This CDR3 comprises 12 residues.

This sequence joins TRBV7-8 and TRBJ1-6; D gene ambiguous. Between the trimmed V and J ends, which lost 6 bases and 0 bases, there was a span of 21 bases. The CDR3 runs 19 residues. Per germline, CDR1 SGHVS and CDR2 FQNEAQ. CDR3 region: CASRGRENLLGSYNSPLHF. For the CDR3, the DNA is TGTGCCAGCAGAGGCCGGGAGAACCTATTAGGCTCCTATAATTCACCCCTCCACTTT.